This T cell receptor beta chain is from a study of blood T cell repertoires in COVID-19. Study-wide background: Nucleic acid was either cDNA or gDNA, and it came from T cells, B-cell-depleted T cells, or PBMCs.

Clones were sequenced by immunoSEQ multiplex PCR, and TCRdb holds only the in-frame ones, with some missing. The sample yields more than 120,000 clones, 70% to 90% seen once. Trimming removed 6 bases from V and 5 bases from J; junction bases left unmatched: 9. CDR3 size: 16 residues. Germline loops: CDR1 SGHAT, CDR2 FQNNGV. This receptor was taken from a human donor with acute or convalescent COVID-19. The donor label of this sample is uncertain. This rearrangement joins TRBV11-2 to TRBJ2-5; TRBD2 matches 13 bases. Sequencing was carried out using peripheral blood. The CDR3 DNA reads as TGTGCCAGCAGTCAAAGGACTAGCGGGAGAAGCGAGACCCAGTACTTC. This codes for CASSQRTSGRSETQYF.